This entry lists 5 T cell receptor beta chains sequenced from one sample in a study of blood T cell repertoires in COVID-19. Method: immunoSEQ multiplex PCR; TCRdb's copy keeps in-frame clones and lacks some. The data hold 350,000 or so clones, with roughly nine tenths observed a single time. The sample comprised peripheral blood. The source of these receptors is a woman in her fifties or sixties with COVID-19, enrolled during active disease.

This clone was detected once. V usage is TRBV9 and J usage is TRBJ1-3; unclear D gene. Between the trimmed V and J ends, which lost 2 bases and 4 bases, there was a span of 4 bases. The CDR3 contains 12 residues. The germline CDR1 and CDR2 sequences are SGDLS and YYNGEE. CDR3 in DNA: TGTGCCAGCAGCGTCGGGGGAAACACCATATATTTT. This gives the protein CASSVGGNTIYF.

This clone was seen more than once but under ten times. V gene TRBV19 combines with J gene TRBJ2-5; 8 nucleotides agree with TRBD1. Germline assignment: CDR1 LNHDA and CDR2 SQIVND (reference sequence). This CDR3 is built from 15 residues. Trimming at V came to 5 bases and at J to 4 bases, leaving 9 bases not matched to a gene. CDR3 sequence reads: CASSDLTGGGETQYF. In DNA, the CDR3 is TGTGCCAGTAGTGACCTCACAGGGGGTGGAGAGACCCAGTACTTC.

This chain uses TRBV15 with TRBJ2-7, with 14 bases matching TRBD2. The germline CDR1 and CDR2 sequences are LNHNV and YYDKDF (reference sequence). J was trimmed by 7 bases and V by 1 base; bases with no gene match: 9. CDR3 length: 17 amino acids. Written as DNA, the CDR3 is TGTGCCACCAGCAGAGTGGGACTAGCGGGGGTCCGGGGGGAGCAGTACTTC. It codes for CATSRVGLAGVRGEQYF.

The rearrangement links TRBV14 to TRBJ2-7, with 8 bases fitting TRBD1. The V gene end was trimmed by 4 bases and the J gene end by 0 bases; junction bases not matched to a gene: 14. CDR3 length: 18 amino acids. Germline CDR1 SGHDN, CDR2 FVKESK. CDR3 bases: TGTGCCAGCAGCCGCAAGGAGACGACAGGGGCTCTCTCCTACGAGCAGTACTTC. Its protein is CASSRKETTGALSYEQYF.

The V gene is TRBV5-6, the J gene TRBJ1-4; 7 positions agree with TRBD1. The CDR3 is made up of 18 amino acids. With 1 base clipped from V and 11 bases from J, the junction kept 20 bases outside the gene matches. Looked up from germline, CDR1 is SGHDT and CDR2 is YYEEEE. CDR3 DNA: TGTGCCAGCAGCTTGTACCGGGACAGTGGCCGAGGAGAGGGTAAACTGTTTTTT. Translated: CASSLYRDSGRGEGKLFF.